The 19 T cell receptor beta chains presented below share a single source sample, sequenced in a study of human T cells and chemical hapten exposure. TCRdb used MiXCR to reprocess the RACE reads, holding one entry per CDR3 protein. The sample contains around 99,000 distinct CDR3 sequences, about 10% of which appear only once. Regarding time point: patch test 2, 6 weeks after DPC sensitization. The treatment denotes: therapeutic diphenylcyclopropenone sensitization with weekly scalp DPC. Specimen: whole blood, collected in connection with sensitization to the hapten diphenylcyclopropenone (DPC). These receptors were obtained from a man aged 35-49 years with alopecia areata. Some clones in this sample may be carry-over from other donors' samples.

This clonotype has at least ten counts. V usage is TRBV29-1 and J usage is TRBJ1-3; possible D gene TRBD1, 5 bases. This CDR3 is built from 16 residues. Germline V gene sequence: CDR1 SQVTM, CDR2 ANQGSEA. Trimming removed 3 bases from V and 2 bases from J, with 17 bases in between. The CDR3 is CSVEKGLGGTGNTIYF. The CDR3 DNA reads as TGCAGCGTTGAGAAGGGGCTCGGGGGGACTGGAAACACCATATATTTT.

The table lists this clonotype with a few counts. In DNA, the CDR3 is TGTGCCAGCAGCTTATCCGGGACTAGCGGGTACGAGCAGTACTTC. As protein: CASSLSGTSGYEQYF. The chain recombines TRBV7-2 with TRBJ2-7, with 12 bases that match TRBD2. The CDR3 extends over 15 amino acids. The germline V gene encodes CDR1 SGHTA and CDR2 FQGNSA. V lost 2 bases and J lost 4; bases outside the gene matches: 3. Full variable domain (missing parts from reference TRBV7-2 and TRBJ2-7): GAGVSQSPSNKVTEKGKDVELRCDPISGHTALYWYRQSLGQGLEFLIYFQGNSAPDKSGLPSDRFSAERTGGSVSTLTIQRTQQEDSAVYLCASSLSGTSGYEQYFGPGTRLTVT.

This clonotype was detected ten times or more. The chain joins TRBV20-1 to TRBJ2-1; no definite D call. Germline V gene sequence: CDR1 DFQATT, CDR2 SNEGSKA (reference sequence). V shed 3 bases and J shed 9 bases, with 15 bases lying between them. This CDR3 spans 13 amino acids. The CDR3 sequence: CSASITMGGEQFF. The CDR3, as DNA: TGCAGTGCTAGTATAACTATGGGTGGTGAGCAGTTCTTC.

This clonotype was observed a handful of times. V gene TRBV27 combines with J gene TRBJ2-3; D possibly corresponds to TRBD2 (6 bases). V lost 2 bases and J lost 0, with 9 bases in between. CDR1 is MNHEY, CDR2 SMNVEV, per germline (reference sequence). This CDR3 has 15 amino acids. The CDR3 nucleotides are TGTGCCAGCAGTTTACGCGGGGCTAGCACAGATACGCAGTATTTT. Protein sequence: CASSLRGASTDTQYF.

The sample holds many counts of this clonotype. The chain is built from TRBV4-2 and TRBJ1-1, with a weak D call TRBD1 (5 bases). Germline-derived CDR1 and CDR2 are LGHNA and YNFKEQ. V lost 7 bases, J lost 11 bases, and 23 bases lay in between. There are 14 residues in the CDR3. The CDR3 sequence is CASTSKGGEEGAFF. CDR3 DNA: TGTGCCAGCACTTCTAAAGGAGGCGAAGAGGGGGCTTTCTTT.

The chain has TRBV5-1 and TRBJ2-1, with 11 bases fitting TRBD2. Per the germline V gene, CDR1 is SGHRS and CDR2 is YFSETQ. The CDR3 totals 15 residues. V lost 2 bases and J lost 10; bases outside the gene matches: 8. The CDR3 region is CASSFVLAGEREQFF. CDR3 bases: TGCGCCAGCAGCTTCGTACTAGCGGGAGAGAGGGAGCAGTTCTTC.

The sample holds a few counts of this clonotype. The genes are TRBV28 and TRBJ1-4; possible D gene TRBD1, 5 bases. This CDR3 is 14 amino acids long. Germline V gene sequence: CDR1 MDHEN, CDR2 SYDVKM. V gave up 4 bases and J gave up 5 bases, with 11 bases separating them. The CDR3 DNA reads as TGTGCCAGCAGTTCGACAGTCCCCAATGAAAAACTGTTTTTT. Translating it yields CASSSTVPNEKLFF.

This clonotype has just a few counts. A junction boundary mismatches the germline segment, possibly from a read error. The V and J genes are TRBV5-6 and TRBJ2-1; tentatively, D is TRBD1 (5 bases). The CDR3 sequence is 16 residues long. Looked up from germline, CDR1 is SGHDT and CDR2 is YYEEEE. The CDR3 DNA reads TGTGCCAGCACCTTGGAAAGACAGACTTTCTACAATGAGCAGTTCTTC. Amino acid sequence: CASTLERQTFYNEQFF.

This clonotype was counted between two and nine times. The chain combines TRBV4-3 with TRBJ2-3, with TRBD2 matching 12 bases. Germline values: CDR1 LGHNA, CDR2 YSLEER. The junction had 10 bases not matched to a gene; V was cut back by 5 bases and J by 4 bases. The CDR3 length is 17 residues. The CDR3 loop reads CASSEGLAGPSADTQYF. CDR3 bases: TGCGCCAGCAGCGAAGGACTAGCGGGACCATCGGCAGATACGCAGTATTTT.

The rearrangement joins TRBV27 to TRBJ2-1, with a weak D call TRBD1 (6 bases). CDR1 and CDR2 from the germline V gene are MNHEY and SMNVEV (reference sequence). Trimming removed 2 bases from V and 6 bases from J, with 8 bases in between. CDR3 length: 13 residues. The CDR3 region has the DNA TGTGCCAGCAGTTTAAGAGGGGGCAATGAGCAGTTCTTC. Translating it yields CASSLRGGNEQFF.

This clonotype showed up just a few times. CDR3 nucleotides: TGTGCCAGCAGCCAATTCCCCGGGACTGCCAACGATGAGCAGTTCTTC. This sequence encodes CASSQFPGTANDEQFF. The rearrangement links TRBV4-2 to TRBJ2-1; D perhaps matches TRBD2 (6 bases). V lost 2 bases to trimming and J lost 8 bases, with 19 bases between them. This CDR3 is built from 16 residues. The V gene's germline CDR1 is LGHNA and CDR2 YNFKEQ.

Here the CDR3 DNA reads TGTGCCACCAGTGACCGGACAGGTAGCAATCAGCCCCAGCATTTT. Translation: CATSDRTGSNQPQHF. V gene TRBV24-1 combines with J gene TRBJ1-5; the match to TRBD1 covers 7 bases. CDR3 length: 15 residues. Unmatched junction bases numbered 2, after V lost 4 bases and J lost 0 bases. Looked up from germline, CDR1 is KGHDR and CDR2 is SFDVKD.

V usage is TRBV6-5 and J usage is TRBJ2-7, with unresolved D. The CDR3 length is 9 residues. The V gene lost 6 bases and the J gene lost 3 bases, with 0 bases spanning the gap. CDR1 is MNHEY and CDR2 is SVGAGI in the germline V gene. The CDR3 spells CASSYEQYF. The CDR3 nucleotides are TGTGCCAGCAGCTACGAGCAGTACTTC.

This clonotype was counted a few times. This chain's CDR3 is CASRAGINLGDTQYF. As DNA, the CDR3 is TGTGCCAGCAGAGCCGGGATTAACTTAGGGGATACGCAGTATTTT. The rearrangement uses TRBV11-2 and TRBJ2-3, with TRBD2 as a possible D gene (5 bases). V lost 6 bases to trimming and J lost 6 bases, with 19 bases between them. This CDR3 region has 15 residues. The germline gives CDR1 SGHAT, CDR2 FQNNGV.

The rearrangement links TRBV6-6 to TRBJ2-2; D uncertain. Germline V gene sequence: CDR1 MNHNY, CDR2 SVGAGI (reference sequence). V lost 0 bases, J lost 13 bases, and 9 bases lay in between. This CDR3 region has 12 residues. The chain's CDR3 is CASSYSQEGLFF. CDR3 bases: TGTGCCAGCAGTTACTCACAAGAAGGGCTGTTTTTT.

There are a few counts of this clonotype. The CDR3 region is CASSLSAGGNYEQYV. DNA for the CDR3: TGTGCCAGCAGCTTATCGGCAGGGGGCAACTACGAGCAGTACGTC. V and J are TRBV7-2 and TRBJ2-7, with 8 bases lining up with TRBD1. This CDR3 has 15 amino acids. Trimming at V came to 2 bases and at J to 3 bases, leaving 6 bases not matched to a gene. CDR1 is SGHTA and CDR2 is FQGNSA in the germline V gene.

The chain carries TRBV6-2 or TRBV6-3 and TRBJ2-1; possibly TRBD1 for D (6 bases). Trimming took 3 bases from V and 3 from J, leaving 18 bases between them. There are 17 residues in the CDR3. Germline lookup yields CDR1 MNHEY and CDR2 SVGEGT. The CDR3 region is CASSYGVGQQNYNEQFF. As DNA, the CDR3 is TGTGCCAGCAGTTATGGGGTGGGACAACAAAACTACAATGAGCAGTTCTTC.

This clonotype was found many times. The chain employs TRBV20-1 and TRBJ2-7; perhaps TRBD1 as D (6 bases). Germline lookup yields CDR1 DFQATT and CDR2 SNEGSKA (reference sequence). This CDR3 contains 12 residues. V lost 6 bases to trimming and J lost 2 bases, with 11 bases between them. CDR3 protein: CSAPDRAYEQYF. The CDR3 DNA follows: TGCAGTGCCCCGGACAGAGCCTACGAGCAGTACTTC.

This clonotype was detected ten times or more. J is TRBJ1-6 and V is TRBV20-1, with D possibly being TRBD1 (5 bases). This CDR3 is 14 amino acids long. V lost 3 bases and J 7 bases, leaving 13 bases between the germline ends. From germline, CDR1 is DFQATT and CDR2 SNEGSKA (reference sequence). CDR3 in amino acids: CSARTGTINSPLHF. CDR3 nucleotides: TGCAGTGCTAGGACCGGGACGATAAATTCACCCCTCCACTTT.